This TCR beta chain was observed in a study of post-analysis software for immune sequencing data. Study-wide background: Relapsing-remitting, secondary progressive and progressive-relapsing courses of multiple sclerosis were included.

Worth noting for this clonotype: Its target is not known. This may be a read error, as it is one base from a much larger clone.

This CDR3 spans 14 amino acids. The V end lost 7 bases, the J end lost 3 bases, and 15 bases lay between the germline ends. Germline V gives CDR1 DFQATT, CDR2 SNEGSKA (reference sequence). Unique molecular identifiers had been added to the TCR beta cDNA libraries. The yield from about 1 to 10 million T cells was some 500,000 cDNA molecules in total. TCRdb re-analysed the PCR reads in MiXCR, keeping a single row per CDR3 protein. The sample holds about 200,000 distinct CDR3 sequences, approximately 29% seen once. Notes on the study in general: Multiple sclerosis patients had significantly lower normalized Chao1 diversity than controls. TRBV segments more frequent in patients than in controls numbered roughly 5 and included TRBV5-6, TRBV5-1 and TRBV20-1. Analysis by F measure revealed that same-batch samples clustered strongly together.

Material: blood. This sequence originates from a girl aged 2-17 years with multiple sclerosis. The chain couples TRBV20-1 to TRBJ1-4; maybe TRBD1 (5 bases). In DNA form, the CDR3 reads TGCAGTGTTAGGACCGGGGCGGCTAATGAAAAACTGTTTTTT. It is translated as CSVRTGAANEKLFF.